One T cell receptor beta chain is described in this entry. This entry belongs to a study of shared clonotypes between healthy human individuals. Method: immunoSEQ multiplex PCR; TCRdb's copy keeps in-frame clones and lacks some. The sample consists of about 180,000 clones, just under 95% of them appearing once. CDR1 MDHEN and CDR2 SYDVKM come from the germline V gene. The CDR3 has 17 amino acids. V shed 5 bases and J shed 3 bases, with 22 bases lying between them. Sequencing was performed on naive CD4+ T cells sorted from blood. Subset denoted: CD45RA+ positively selected. This TCR came from a woman aged 25 to 39 in good health. The V gene is TRBV28, the J gene TRBJ1-1; tentatively, D is TRBD1 (6 bases). Here the CDR3 reads CASSPQGLGAAYTEAFF. The CDR3 DNA follows: TGTGCCAGCAGTCCCCAAGGTTTGGGGGCTGCTTACACTGAAGCTTTCTTT.